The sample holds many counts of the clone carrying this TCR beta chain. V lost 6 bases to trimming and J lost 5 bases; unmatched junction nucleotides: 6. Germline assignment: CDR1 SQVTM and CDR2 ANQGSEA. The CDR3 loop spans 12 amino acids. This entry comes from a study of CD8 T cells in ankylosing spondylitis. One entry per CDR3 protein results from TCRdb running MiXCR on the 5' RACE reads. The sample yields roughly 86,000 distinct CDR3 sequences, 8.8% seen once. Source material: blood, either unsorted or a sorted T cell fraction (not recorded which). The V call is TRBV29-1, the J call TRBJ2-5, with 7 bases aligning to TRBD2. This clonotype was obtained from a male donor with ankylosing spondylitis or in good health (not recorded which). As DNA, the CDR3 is TGCAGCGTCAACCGGGGGGTCGAGACCCAGTACTTC. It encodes CSVNRGVETQYF.